This TCR delta chain comes out of a study of Vδ1+ human thymocytes. Study-level findings and limits: In the thymus, TRG and TRD repertoires looked highly polyclonal with Gaussian CDR3 lengths. Unlike peripheral blood Vdelta1+ controls, thymic delta-chain sequences included approximately 21% Vdelta2 and few Vdelta3.

The CDR3 extends over 19 amino acids. V was pared by 2 bases and J by 0 bases, with 15 bases of the junction left unmatched. The germline CDR1 and CDR2 sequences are TSWWSYY and QGS. With regard to this clone: Its antigen is undetermined.

RNA was extracted from the cells and then reverse transcribed. CDR3 amplicons came from multiplex PCR with pooled V-gene forward and constant-region reverse primers. TCRdb fed the multiplex PCR reads to CATT. The table shows approximately 58,000 delta-chain clones, with more than 13% occurring only once. Material: Vdelta1+ gamma-delta thymocytes from the thymus. The subset: FACS-sorted CD3+ TCRalphabeta- TCRVdelta1+ TCRVdelta2- thymocytes. The clonotype comes from a girl less than two years old who had congenital heart surgery. The chain joins TRDV1 to TRDJ1; 7 nucleotides align to TRDD3. CDR3 DNA sequence: TGTGCTCTTGGGGAAGCACCTACCTGGGGGTCCCCCCACACCGATAAACTCATCTTT. This encodes CALGEAPTWGSPHTDKLIF.